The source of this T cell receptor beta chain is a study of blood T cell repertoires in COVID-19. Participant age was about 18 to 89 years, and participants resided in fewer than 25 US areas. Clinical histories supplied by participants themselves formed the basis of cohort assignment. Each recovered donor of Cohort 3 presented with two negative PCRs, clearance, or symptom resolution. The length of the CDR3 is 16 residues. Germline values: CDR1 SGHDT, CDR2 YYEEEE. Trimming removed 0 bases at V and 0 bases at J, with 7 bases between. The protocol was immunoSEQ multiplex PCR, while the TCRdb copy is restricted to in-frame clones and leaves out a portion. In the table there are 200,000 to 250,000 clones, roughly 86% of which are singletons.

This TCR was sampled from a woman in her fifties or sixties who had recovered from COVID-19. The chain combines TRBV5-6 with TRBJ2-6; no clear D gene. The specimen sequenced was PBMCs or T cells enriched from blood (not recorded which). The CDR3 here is CASSLVRRSGANVLTF. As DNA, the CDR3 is TGTGCCAGCAGCTTGGTGAGGCGCTCTGGGGCCAACGTCCTGACTTTC.